This TCR beta chain was recorded in a study of T cells of healthy individuals. The CDR3 covers 12 residues. Per germline, CDR1 LGHNA and CDR2 YSLEER. This clonotype showed up just a few times. The junction shows a germline mismatch at one end, possibly a read error. MiXCR was run by TCRdb on the 5' RACE reads, yielding one entry per CDR3 protein. The sample carries about 53,000 distinct CDR3 sequences, around 15% recorded once. The J gene is TRBJ1-3, the V gene TRBV4-3; possible D gene TRBD1, 5 bases. The clonotype was recovered from a human donor in good health. Here the CDR3 DNA reads TGCGCCAGCAGCCAGACCCTTCGGGGACCTGATTTT. This codes for CASSQTLRGPDF.